The clone carrying this T cell receptor beta chain was picked up many times. Its antigen is not identified. Germline loops: CDR1 SNHLY, CDR2 FYNNEI. The CDR3 totals 14 residues. V shed 6 bases, J shed 4 bases, and the junction held 3 bases outside the gene matches. The data were obtained in a study of T cells in Graves' hyperthyroidism and ophthalmopathy. Study-level findings and limits: Blood samples included most of the expanded thyroid clonotypes exceeding 0.001.

Patients between 18 and 65 years old had hyperthyroidism, newly diagnosed and lasting under 2 months. Template material for amplifying TCR beta CDR3 regions consisted of RNA transcripts. Primed by the HTBI set, a first-round RT-PCR was run on the TCR CDR3. Using its own MiXCR run on the multiplex PCR reads, TCRdb lists one record per CDR3 protein. The sample lists about 360,000 distinct CDR3 sequences; around 13% were seen once. The sequence came from a woman under 30 with Graves' hyperthyroidism. Sequencing used blood. The genes are TRBV2 and TRBJ2-1, with 10 bases identical to TRBD2. The CDR3 DNA is TGTGCCAGCAGAGCGGGGGGGCCTTACAATGAGCAGTTCTTC. This codes for CASRAGGPYNEQFF. Filled out from reference TRBV2 and TRBJ2-1, the complete variable domain reads EPEVTQTPSHQVTQMGQEVILRCVPISNHLYFYWYRQILGQKVEFLVSFYNNEISEKSEIFDDQFSVERPDGSNFTLKIRSTKLEDSAMYFCASRAGGPYNEQFFGPGTRLTVL.